The clone carrying this T cell receptor beta chain was counted only a few times. What it binds is unknown. This CDR3 spans 14 amino acids. Germline V CDR1 and CDR2: SQVTM, ANQGSEA. Losses at the gene ends were 7 bases for V and 4 bases for J; bases not matched to a gene: 8. The PCR made use of 60 Vbeta and 13 Jbeta primers. The assay was immunoSEQ multiplex PCR, and TCRdb's table has in-frame clones only and misses some. Of 130,000 to 150,000 clones listed, less than 90% were seen once; the top ten hold almost 2.5%. The data stem from a study of cytomegalovirus exposure and HLA in healthy donors. Study-wide points: TCR beta V- and J-gene trimming, according to a later analysis, was linked to a missense DCLRE1C variant. It is likely that the observed cluster of highly shared sequence variants was a sequencing artifact.

The sequenced sample was PBMCs. The TCR comes from a boy aged 2 to 10 in good health and CMV-seronegative. V usage is TRBV29-1 and J usage is TRBJ2-1, with TRBD2 matching 9 bases. The CDR3 DNA is TGCAGCGAAAATCTACTAGCGGGTTACAATGAGCAGTTCTTC. This translates into CSENLLAGYNEQFF.